The rows below give T cell receptor beta chains drawn from one sample of a study of T cell responses to AZD1222 COVID-19 vaccine. The data were produced by immunoSEQ multiplex PCR, yet TCRdb's version contains in-frame clones alone and is incomplete. The sample lists around 150,000 clones; roughly 93% were seen once. The sample in question was peripheral blood, obtained 28 days after the second AZD1222 dose. All receptors come from an adult who received the AZD1222 COVID-19 vaccine. The CDR3 runs from the conserved cysteine through the conserved F or W. Each record gives: CDR3 protein, V gene, clone size, D gene, J gene. A D gene is named only where the DNA matches it firmly. The listing skips clone size in some rows; elsewhere it reads once, few, many or a size class.

cdr3_aa: CASSLENSPLHF
v_call: TRBV5-4
clone_size: .
d_call: .
j_call: TRBJ1-6

cdr3_aa: CASSYSSRVEAFF
v_call: TRBV6-5
clone_size: .
d_call: .
j_call: TRBJ1-1

cdr3_aa: CASSLYRGNTIYF
v_call: TRBV5-8
clone_size: .
d_call: .
j_call: TRBJ1-3

cdr3_aa: CASSFPIGQPYEQYF
v_call: TRBV7-2
clone_size: .
d_call: .
j_call: TRBJ2-7

cdr3_aa: CASSLDRGVTGNTIYF
v_call: TRBV5-4
clone_size: once
d_call: .
j_call: TRBJ1-3

cdr3_aa: CASSLGYEQYF
v_call: TRBV5-6
clone_size: .
d_call: .
j_call: TRBJ2-7

cdr3_aa: CASSPESVGTYEQYF
v_call: TRBV18
clone_size: .
d_call: .
j_call: TRBJ2-7

cdr3_aa: CASSLPPTENTEAFF
v_call: TRBV7-4
clone_size: .
d_call: .
j_call: TRBJ1-1

cdr3_aa: CASTPLGQGNSPLHF
v_call: TRBV6-5
clone_size: .
d_call: TRBD1
j_call: TRBJ1-6

cdr3_aa: CASSPSLNTEAFF
v_call: TRBV11-2
clone_size: .
d_call: .
j_call: TRBJ1-1

cdr3_aa: CASSLTTGTGGLYQETQYF
v_call: TRBV5-1
clone_size: once
d_call: TRBD1
j_call: TRBJ2-5

cdr3_aa: CASSFVSSGEGYGYTF
v_call: TRBV7-9
clone_size: .
d_call: .
j_call: TRBJ1-2

cdr3_aa: CSVRKGNIGEKLFF
v_call: TRBV29-1
clone_size: .
d_call: .
j_call: TRBJ1-4

cdr3_aa: CASSLVGQDTGTQYF
v_call: TRBV5-1
clone_size: once
d_call: TRBD1
j_call: TRBJ2-3

cdr3_aa: CASSYSMLQGLTEAFF
v_call: TRBV6-5
clone_size: few
d_call: .
j_call: TRBJ1-1

cdr3_aa: CASKSDSQFYNEQFF
v_call: TRBV2
clone_size: .
d_call: .
j_call: TRBJ2-1

cdr3_aa: CATSRWDREEKLFF
v_call: TRBV15
clone_size: once
d_call: .
j_call: TRBJ1-4

cdr3_aa: CASSLEGGGEQFF
v_call: TRBV5-1
clone_size: .
d_call: .
j_call: TRBJ2-1

cdr3_aa: CASSVGGANTGELFF
v_call: TRBV9
clone_size: .
d_call: .
j_call: TRBJ2-2

cdr3_aa: CASIPGRTNYNEQFF
v_call: TRBV6-5
clone_size: .
d_call: .
j_call: TRBJ2-1

cdr3_aa: CSVEDRKGSSGNTIYF
v_call: TRBV29-1
clone_size: .
d_call: .
j_call: TRBJ1-3

cdr3_aa: CASSEQTGRNTGELFF
v_call: TRBV5-1
clone_size: .
d_call: TRBD1
j_call: TRBJ2-2

cdr3_aa: CASSAGNSRSPLHF
v_call: TRBV9
clone_size: once
d_call: .
j_call: TRBJ1-6